What follows is one T cell receptor beta chain and its context. Antigen: not known. The junction departs from germline at one end; a sequencing error may be responsible. The data stem from a study of regulatory T cells in long-lasting Graves disease. The time point was: persistent/refractory GD, antithyroid drugs over 5 years with positive TRAb. With RNA extracted from PBMCs as input, the TCR library was made. Each of the patients was recruited from an endocrinology department situated in Xi'an, China. Staff drew around 10 milliliters of peripheral blood into EDTA tubes. CDR3 length: 14 residues. Germline V gene sequence: CDR1 SEHNR, CDR2 FQNEAQ (reference sequence). Regarding the study as a whole: Favored gene segments in persistent disease were TRBV28, TRBJ1-2 and TRBJ2-5.

In building TCR beta libraries, iRepertoire HTBI primers were used together with Arm-PCR of CDR3 regions. Source study methods: Taken together, the samples had 62 TRBV and approximately 13 TRBJ segments identified. MiXCR, run by TCRdb on the multiplex PCR reads, gives a single entry per CDR3 protein. TCRdb, not the authors, supplied the V and J calls. Of about 660,000 distinct CDR3 sequences in the sample, about 30% were seen once. The clonotype comes from a female donor with Graves disease. This chain links TRBV7-9 with TRBJ1-1, with no clear D. Source: peripheral blood mononuclear cells (PBMCs), taken when the disease was refractory, from a patient treated with antithyroid drugs. CDR3 coding DNA: TGTGCCAGCAGCTTAAGTCAGGCGAACACTGATGCTTTCTTT. As protein: CASSLSQANTDAFF.